These T cell receptor beta chains were read from a single sample in a study of shared clonotypes between healthy human individuals. Sequenced by immunoSEQ multiplex PCR; TCRdb stores in-frame clones only, minus some. The sample includes more than 1.2 million clones, approximately 98.5% of them seen just once. The sequenced sample was naive CD4+ T cells sorted from blood. The receptors shown here come from a man aged 30 to 45 in good health. Both conserved end residues are part of each CDR3. The D gene is left open where the match is weak. Not every row has a clone size; where given, it reads once, few, many or a size class.

clone_size	v_call	d_call	j_call	cdr3_aa	cdr3_nt
-	TRBV7-9	-	TRBJ2-1	CASSPPGLAYNEQFF	TGTGCCAGCAGCCCTCCGGGACTTGCCTACAATGAGCAGTTCTTC
-	TRBV2	TRBD1	TRBJ2-5	CASFRDRNQETQYF	TGTGCCAGTTTCCGGGACAGGAACCAAGAGACCCAGTACTTC
-	TRBV5-1	-	TRBJ2-3	CASSLAWADTQYF	TGCGCCAGCAGCTTGGCCTGGGCAGATACGCAGTATTTT
once	TRBV4-2	TRBD2	TRBJ2-1	CASSQQSSGPYNEQFF	TGTGCCAGCAGCCAACAGTCTAGCGGACCGTACAATGAGCAGTTCTTC
-	TRBV30	-	TRBJ1-3	CAWRTTGSSGNTIYF	TGTGCCTGGAGAACTACAGGGAGCTCTGGAAACACCATATATTTT
-	TRBV27	-	TRBJ2-7	CASTRIGPNYSYEQYF	TGTGCCAGCACACGGATTGGCCCTAACTACTCCTACGAGCAGTACTTC
-	TRBV18	-	TRBJ2-3	CASSRVVGTDTQYF	TGTGCCAGCTCACGGGTGGTTGGCACAGATACGCAGTATTTT
-	TRBV28	-	TRBJ2-2	CASGPPRELFF	TGTGCCAGCGGCCCCCCCCGGGAGCTGTTTTTT
-	TRBV7-2	TRBD2	TRBJ2-1	CASSLVIESGSWSYNEQFF	TGTGCCAGCAGCTTAGTCATAGAAAGCGGGAGTTGGTCCTACAATGAGCAGTTCTTC
-	TRBV6-1	-	TRBJ1-1	CASSEDGIPTGDTEAFF	TGTGCCAGCAGTGAAGATGGGATCCCCACCGGGGACACTGAAGCTTTCTTT
-	TRBV27	-	TRBJ2-3	CASMFGRDSSTDTQYF	TGTGCCAGCATGTTCGGGCGGGACTCAAGCACAGATACGCAGTATTTT
-	TRBV5-1	-	TRBJ2-3	CASSPSPAGTDTQYF	TGCGCCAGCAGCCCAAGTCCCGCGGGCACAGATACGCAGTATTTT
-	TRBV28	-	TRBJ2-7	CASSFTTGKQYF	TGTGCCAGCAGTTTCACGACCGGAAAGCAGTACTTC
-	TRBV18	-	TRBJ2-1	CASSLSTVYNEQFF	TGTGCCAGCTCCCTCTCGACTGTATACAATGAGCAGTTCTTC
-	TRBV7-2	-	TRBJ2-7	CASSWGRASHEQYF	TGTGCCAGCAGCTGGGGACGGGCTAGCCACGAGCAGTACTTC
-	TRBV28	-	TRBJ2-2	CAGGTNTGELFF	TGTGCGGGGGGTACGAACACCGGGGAGCTGTTTTTT
-	TRBV9	-	TRBJ2-7	CASSVDGSTYEQYF	TGTGCCAGCAGCGTAGACGGGTCTACCTACGAGCAGTACTTC
-	TRBV15	-	TRBJ2-2	CATSRTILDGELFF	TGTGCCACCAGCAGGACCATTTTGGACGGGGAGCTGTTTTTT
-	TRBV19	-	TRBJ1-5	CASSIRPVASQPQHF	TGTGCCAGTAGTATCCGACCCGTGGCCAGTCAGCCCCAGCATTTT
-	TRBV7-7	-	TRBJ1-3	CASSLEVGNTIYF	TGTGCTAGCAGCTTAGAGGTGGGAAACACCATATATTTT
-	TRBV7-2	-	TRBJ1-5	CASSLVINQPQHF	TGTGCCAGCAGCTTAGTAATTAATCAGCCCCAGCATTTT
-	TRBV7-9	-	TRBJ2-1	CASSRLASSYNEQFF	TGTGCCAGCAGCAGACTCGCCAGCTCCTACAATGAGCAGTTCTTC
-	TRBV29-1	TRBD1	TRBJ1-1	CSVYNPDRGNTEAFF	TGCAGCGTCTATAACCCGGACAGGGGGAACACTGAAGCTTTCTTT
-	TRBV29-1	-	TRBJ2-1	CSVVSGTPYNEQFF	TGCAGCGTTGTATCCGGGACACCTTACAATGAGCAGTTCTTC
-	TRBV9	-	TRBJ2-5	CASSVQTRPTQETQYF	TGTGCCAGCAGCGTCCAGACACGTCCCACGCAAGAGACCCAGTACTTC
-	TRBV29-1	-	TRBJ1-1	CSVAVALNTEAFF	TGCAGCGTTGCGGTAGCTCTTAACACTGAAGCTTTCTTT
-	TRBV5-6	-	TRBJ1-4	CASSPGGGYGEKLFF	TGTGCCAGCAGCCCAGGTGGTGGGTACGGTGAAAAACTGTTTTTT
-	TRBV5-5	-	TRBJ2-5	CASSYRGFPQETQYF	TGTGCCAGCAGTTATAGGGGGTTCCCCCAAGAGACCCAGTACTTC
-	TRBV28	-	TRBJ2-7	CASSLASGITYEQYF	TGTGCCAGCAGTTTAGCGTCGGGGATTACCTACGAGCAGTACTTC
once	TRBV9	-	TRBJ2-6	CASSDSGANVLTF	TGTGCCAGCAGCGATTCTGGGGCCAACGTCCTGACTTTC
-	TRBV19	-	TRBJ2-1	CASSRNSGDYNEQFF	TGTGCCAGTAGTAGGAATAGCGGAGACTACAATGAGCAGTTCTTC
-	TRBV5-1	TRBD1	TRBJ2-7	CASSLGTGDPYEQYF	TGCGCCAGCAGCTTGGGGACAGGGGACCCCTACGAGCAGTACTTC
-	TRBV5-6	-	TRBJ2-1	CASSMRLKNEQFF	TGTGCCAGCAGCATGAGACTGAAGAATGAGCAGTTCTTC
-	TRBV10-3	-	TRBJ2-1	CAIRSGNHEQFF	TGTGCCATCCGGTCTGGGAACCATGAGCAGTTCTTC
-	TRBV7-8	-	TRBJ2-1	CASSLHGGAGFF	TGTGCCAGCAGCTTACATGGGGGAGCTGGGTTCTTC
-	TRBV27	-	TRBJ1-5	CASRGPGLSNQPQHF	TGTGCCAGCAGGGGGCCTGGGCTTAGCAATCAGCCCCAGCATTTT
once	TRBV7-9	TRBD1	TRBJ2-5	CASSPGTAQETQYF	TGTGCCAGCAGCCCAGGGACAGCGCAAGAGACCCAGTACTTC
-	TRBV5-1	TRBD1	TRBJ2-5	CASSLAGQGGETQYF	TGCGCCAGCAGCTTGGCGGGACAGGGTGGAGAGACCCAGTACTTC
-	TRBV7-9	TRBD1	TRBJ2-2	CASSYRDSYTGELFF	TGTGCCAGCAGCTACCGGGACAGTTACACCGGGGAGCTGTTTTTT
-	TRBV7-3	TRBD1	TRBJ1-5	CASRGQANQPQHF	TGTGCCAGCAGGGGACAGGCGAATCAGCCCCAGCATTTT
-	TRBV7-2	TRBD1	TRBJ2-5	CASSSGDRGPGETQYF	TGTGCCAGCAGCTCAGGAGACAGGGGGCCGGGAGAGACCCAGTACTTC
-	TRBV27	TRBD2	TRBJ2-1	CASSPRLAGGNNEQFF	TGTGCCAGCAGTCCAAGACTAGCGGGAGGGAACAATGAGCAGTTCTTC
-	TRBV7-9	TRBD1	TRBJ1-2	CASSLGTGNYGYTF	TGTGCCAGCAGCTTAGGGACAGGCAACTATGGCTACACCTTC
-	TRBV5-1	-	TRBJ2-7	CASSLGPPSLEQYF	TGCGCCAGCAGCTTGGGACCACCCTCCCTCGAGCAGTACTTC
-	TRBV5-4	TRBD1	TRBJ1-1	CASSHWTGGATTEAFF	TGTGCCAGCAGCCATTGGACAGGGGGCGCGACCACTGAAGCTTTCTTT
-	TRBV2	-	TRBJ1-1	CASSEGNTEAFF	TGTGCCAGCAGTGAGGGGAACACTGAAGCTTTCTTT
-	TRBV29-1	-	TRBJ2-3	CSVSGAGTDTQYF	TGCAGCGTTTCGGGGGCGGGCACAGATACGCAGTATTTT
-	TRBV5-1	-	TRBJ1-4	CASSEVGGYGEKLFF	TGCGCCAGCAGCGAAGTGGGGGGTTACGGTGAAAAACTGTTTTTT
once	TRBV7-9	-	TRBJ2-3	CASIRTGRRTDTQYF	TGTGCCAGCATCCGAACTGGGAGGCGGACAGATACGCAGTATTTT
-	TRBV30	TRBD1	TRBJ1-1	CAGGGQTEAFF	TGTGCCGGAGGGGGCCAGACTGAAGCTTTCTTT
-	TRBV29-1	-	TRBJ1-4	CSVVGREGGEKLFF	TGCAGCGTTGTAGGCAGGGAGGGTGGCGAAAAACTGTTTTTT
-	TRBV18	-	TRBJ2-5	CASSPTSQETQYF	TGTGCCAGCTCACCAACTAGTCAAGAGACCCAGTACTTC
-	TRBV7-3	TRBD2	TRBJ2-1	CASSTQGLGTSGRDEQFF	TGTGCCAGCAGCACCCAGGGGTTAGGGACTAGCGGGCGGGATGAGCAGTTCTTC
-	TRBV27	-	TRBJ2-3	CASSLYRGYTDTQYF	TGTGCCAGCAGTTTATATCGGGGGTACACAGATACGCAGTATTTT
-	TRBV7-9	-	TRBJ1-2	CASSLGLGTLKEGYTF	TGTGCCAGCAGCTTAGGACTCGGGACACTTAAAGAGGGCTACACCTTC
-	TRBV29-1	-	TRBJ2-1	CSVYRARGRLGEQFF	TGCAGCGTTTACAGGGCACGGGGCCGCTTGGGTGAGCAGTTCTTC
-	TRBV28	TRBD2	TRBJ2-3	CASSFVTSGRASGTDTQYF	TGTGCCAGCAGTTTCGTGACTAGCGGGAGGGCCTCGGGCACAGATACGCAGTATTTT
-	TRBV15	-	TRBJ1-4	CATSRELGAKLFF	TGTGCCACCAGCAGAGAGCTCGGGGCAAAACTGTTTTTT